These T cell receptor beta chains were read from a single sample in a study of CD8 T cells in ankylosing spondylitis. TCRdb processed the 5' RACE reads anew with MiXCR; each CDR3 protein has one entry. The sample has almost 250,000 distinct CDR3 sequences, over 30% seen once; the top ten hold around 4.4%. Sequences were obtained from blood, either unsorted or a sorted T cell fraction (not recorded which). The receptors were gathered from a male donor with ankylosing spondylitis or in good health (not recorded which). Each CDR3 is given with its conserved first and last residue. D genes are given only for firm matches. Not all rows give a size; the values are once, few, many and, for expanded clones, a class.

d_gene | j_gene | abundance | v_gene | CDR3nt | CDR3aa
NA | TRBJ2-7 | few | TRBV27 | TGTGCCAGCAGGCTACACCATGGGGGACCCCTCTACGAGCAGTACTTC | CASRLHHGGPLYEQYF
TRBD1 | TRBJ2-3 | NA | TRBV4-1 | TGCGCCAGCAGCCTTACACAGGGGGCCGGCACAGATACGCAGTATTTT | CASSLTQGAGTDTQYF
TRBD1 | TRBJ2-7 | NA | TRBV5-6 | TGTGCCAGCGGGGACAGGGTAGCCCACGAGCAGTACTTC | CASGDRVAHEQYF
NA | TRBJ2-7 | NA | TRBV20-1 | TGCAGTGCCCCGAGGAGCTACGAGCAGTACTTC | CSAPRSYEQYF
TRBD1 | TRBJ2-7 | NA | TRBV12-3/TRBV12-4 | TGTGCCAGCAGTCGGACAGGGCGCGAGCAGTACTTC | CASSRTGREQYF
NA | TRBJ2-3 | NA | TRBV5-1 | TGCGCCAGCAGTCGAGGAGGTGGGGAGTATTTT | CASSRGGGEYF
TRBD2 | TRBJ2-5 | NA | TRBV20-1 | TGCAGTGCTGGGGGGGAAGTGGCGGGGGGTCGACAAGAGACCCAGTACTTC | CSAGGEVAGGRQETQYF
NA | TRBJ2-3 | NA | TRBV27 | TGTGCCAGCAGTTTTCAGGGCCCCACAGATACGCAGTATTTT | CASSFQGPTDTQYF
NA | TRBJ2-7 | NA | TRBV29-1 | TGCAGCGTTGACGGAACTGGGTACGAGCAGTACTTC | CSVDGTGYEQYF
NA | TRBJ1-2 | NA | TRBV20-1 | TGCAGTGCTAGAGGGCAGGACTATGGCTACACCTTC | CSARGQDYGYTF
NA | TRBJ2-2 | once | TRBV12-3/TRBV12-4 | TGTGCCAGCAGTACCGGGGCCGAGACCGGGGAGCTGTTTTTT | CASSTGAETGELFF
NA | TRBJ1-2 | few | TRBV6-1 | TGTGCCAGCAACCTAGGGCAGCGTCCCAGCTATGGCTACACCTTC | CASNLGQRPSYGYTF
TRBD1 | TRBJ2-7 | few | TRBV20-1 | TGCAGTGCTAGAGGGCAGCCAAGGGGGCAGCACTACGAGCAGTACTTC | CSARGQPRGQHYEQYF
TRBD1 | TRBJ1-2 | few | TRBV5-1 | TGCGCCAGCAGCCCGGGACAGGGGGACTCTGGCTACACCTTC | CASSPGQGDSGYTF
TRBD2 | TRBJ2-5 | NA | TRBV15 | TGTGCCACCAGCATTAGGACTAGCGGGATTCAAGAGACCCAGTACTTC | CATSIRTSGIQETQYF
NA | TRBJ2-2 | NA | TRBV10-3 | TGTGCCATCAGTGTTTCGGAGGACAACACCGGGGAGCTGTTTTTT | CAISVSEDNTGELFF
NA | TRBJ1-4 | once | TRBV7-6 | TGTGCCAGCAGCTTAGGGCCAGCGGAACGTAATGAAAAACTGTTTTTT | CASSLGPAERNEKLFF
NA | TRBJ2-7 | many | TRBV29-1 | TGCAGCGTTGGTTTAACAGGACCGACCTACGAGCAGTACTTC | CSVGLTGPTYEQYF
NA | TRBJ2-2 | NA | TRBV20-1 | TGCAGTGCTAGAGATGGTCGTAGGCTCGGGACCGGGGAGCTGTTTTTT | CSARDGRRLGTGELFF
TRBD2 | TRBJ2-7 | many | TRBV20-1 | TGCAGTGCTAGCCTAGCGGGGACCTACGAGCAGTACTTC | CSASLAGTYEQYF
NA | TRBJ2-3 | NA | TRBV7-3 | TGTGCCAGCAGCTTAACCCCGGCAGGGCCTAGCACAGATACGCAGTATTTT | CASSLTPAGPSTDTQYF
NA | TRBJ2-7 | NA | TRBV11-2 | TGTGCCAGCAGCTTAGATCTAGGGACGTCGGGGGAGCAGTACTTC | CASSLDLGTSGEQYF
TRBD2 | TRBJ2-3 | few | TRBV20-1 | TGCAGTGGGACTAGCGGGGGGGCCGGCACAGATACGCAGTATTTT | CSGTSGGAGTDTQYF
NA | TRBJ2-1 | many | TRBV20-1 | TGCAGTGCCTTCGCGGGGTACAATGAGCAGTTCTTC | CSAFAGYNEQFF
NA | TRBJ2-3 | few | TRBV7-2 | TGTGCCAGCAGCTTAGCGACTAGGGATACGCAGTATTTT | CASSLATRDTQYF
TRBD1 | TRBJ1-1 | NA | TRBV5-1 | TGCGCCAGCAGCTTGTCTCAGGGGGCGATGAACACTGAAGCTTTCTTT | CASSLSQGAMNTEAFF
NA | TRBJ2-5 | NA | TRBV20-1 | TGCAGTGCTAGAGATATCCGGGACTACCAAGAGACCCAGTACTTC | CSARDIRDYQETQYF
NA | TRBJ2-7 | NA | TRBV12-3/TRBV12-4 | TGTGCCAGCAGTCGACAGGTAGCTGGTACCTCCTACGAGCAGTACTTC | CASSRQVAGTSYEQYF
NA | TRBJ2-3 | few | TRBV10-3 | TGTGCCACGGAGACCAGGGACCCAGTGGGCACAGATACGCAGTATTTT | CATETRDPVGTDTQYF
TRBD1 | TRBJ2-7 | few | TRBV6-1 | TGTGCCAGCAGGCCGGGGGACAGGGGCTCCTACGAGCAGTACTTC | CASRPGDRGSYEQYF
NA | TRBJ2-7 | NA | TRBV2 | TGTGCCAGCAGTGAGGGGGACTACGAGCAGTACTTC | CASSEGDYEQYF
TRBD2 | TRBJ2-3 | few | TRBV12-3/TRBV12-4 | TGTGCCAGCAGTTGGAGCGGGACGGTAACAGATACGCAGTATTTT | CASSWSGTVTDTQYF
NA | TRBJ2-3 | NA | TRBV28 | TGTGCCAGCAACCGGGGCAGTCACCATACGCAGTATTTT | CASNRGSHHTQYF
TRBD2 | TRBJ2-5 | NA | TRBV20-1 | TGCAGTGCTAGAGACGGGGGGGAGGTTGGAGAGACCCAGTACTTC | CSARDGGEVGETQYF
NA | TRBJ2-1 | few | TRBV29-1 | TGCAGCGCCACCGGGACCATCTACAATGAGCAGTTCTTC | CSATGTIYNEQFF
NA | TRBJ2-1 | NA | TRBV5-5 | TGTGCCAGCAGCTATTTAAACAATGAGCAGTTCTTC | CASSYLNNEQFF
NA | TRBJ2-5 | NA | TRBV9 | TGTGCCAGCAGCGTAGGCGGGGCTGAGGGGACCCAGTACTTC | CASSVGGAEGTQYF
NA | TRBJ1-3 | few | TRBV5-1 | TGCGCCAGCAGCCTCGAGACAGGAAACACCATATATTTT | CASSLETGNTIYF
NA | TRBJ2-7 | few | TRBV10-3 | TGTGCCATCAGTGAGTCCGGGGGCGGGTACGAGCAGTACTTC | CAISESGGGYEQYF
TRBD2 | TRBJ2-3 | few | TRBV4-2 | TGTGCCAGCAGCCAAGTGGCGGGGGACACAGATACGCAGTATTTT | CASSQVAGDTDTQYF
NA | TRBJ2-7 | once | TRBV20-1 | TGCAGTGCTGACGGCGGGGCGTCCTACGAGCAGTACTTC | CSADGGASYEQYF
TRBD1 | TRBJ1-1 | few | TRBV5-1 | TGCGCCAGCAGGCAGGGACAGCAGAACACTGAAGCTTTCTTT | CASRQGQQNTEAFF
NA | TRBJ2-1 | many | TRBV20-1 | TGCAGTGCTAGAGCCGGCTTCTTC | CSARAGFF
TRBD1 | TRBJ2-7 | NA | TRBV3-1 | TGTGCCAGCACCTGGGGGACAGGCTCACGCGAGCAGTACTTC | CASTWGTGSREQYF
NA | TRBJ2-5 | few | TRBV3-1 | TGTGCCAGCAGCCACCTAACCGGGACATCGGCCGGGACCCAGTACTTC | CASSHLTGTSAGTQYF
NA | TRBJ2-1 | NA | TRBV20-1 | TGCAGTGCTAGAGATGCCAGGGGTGGTGAGCAGTTCTTC | CSARDARGGEQFF